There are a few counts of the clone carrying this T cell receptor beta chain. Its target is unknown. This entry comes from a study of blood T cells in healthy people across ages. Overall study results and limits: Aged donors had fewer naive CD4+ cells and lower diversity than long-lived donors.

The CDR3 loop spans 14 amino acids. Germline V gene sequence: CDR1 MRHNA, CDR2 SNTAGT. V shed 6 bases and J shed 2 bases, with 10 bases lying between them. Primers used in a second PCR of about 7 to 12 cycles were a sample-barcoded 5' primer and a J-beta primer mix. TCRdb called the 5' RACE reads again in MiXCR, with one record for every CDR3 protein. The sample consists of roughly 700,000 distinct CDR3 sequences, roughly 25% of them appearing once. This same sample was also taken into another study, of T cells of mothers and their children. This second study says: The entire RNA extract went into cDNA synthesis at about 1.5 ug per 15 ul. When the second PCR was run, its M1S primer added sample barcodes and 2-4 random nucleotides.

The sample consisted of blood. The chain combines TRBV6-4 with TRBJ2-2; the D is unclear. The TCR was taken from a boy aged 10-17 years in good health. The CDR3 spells CASSVTFNTGELFF. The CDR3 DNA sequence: TGTGCCAGCAGCGTAACATTCAACACCGGGGAGCTGTTTTTT.